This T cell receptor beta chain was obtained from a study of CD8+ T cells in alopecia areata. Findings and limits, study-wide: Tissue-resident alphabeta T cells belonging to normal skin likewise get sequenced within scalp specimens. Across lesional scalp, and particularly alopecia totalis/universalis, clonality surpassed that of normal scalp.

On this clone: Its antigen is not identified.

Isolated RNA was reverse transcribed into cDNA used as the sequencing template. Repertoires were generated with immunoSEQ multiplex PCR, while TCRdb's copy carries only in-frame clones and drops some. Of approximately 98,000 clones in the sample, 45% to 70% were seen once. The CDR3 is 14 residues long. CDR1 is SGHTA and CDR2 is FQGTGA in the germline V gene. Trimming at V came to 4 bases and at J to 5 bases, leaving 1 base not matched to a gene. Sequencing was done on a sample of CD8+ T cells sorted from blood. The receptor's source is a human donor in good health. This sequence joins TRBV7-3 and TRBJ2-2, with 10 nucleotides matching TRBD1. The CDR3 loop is CASSSDRGTGELFF. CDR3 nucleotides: TGTGCCAGCAGCTCGGACAGGGGGACCGGGGAGCTGTTTTTT.